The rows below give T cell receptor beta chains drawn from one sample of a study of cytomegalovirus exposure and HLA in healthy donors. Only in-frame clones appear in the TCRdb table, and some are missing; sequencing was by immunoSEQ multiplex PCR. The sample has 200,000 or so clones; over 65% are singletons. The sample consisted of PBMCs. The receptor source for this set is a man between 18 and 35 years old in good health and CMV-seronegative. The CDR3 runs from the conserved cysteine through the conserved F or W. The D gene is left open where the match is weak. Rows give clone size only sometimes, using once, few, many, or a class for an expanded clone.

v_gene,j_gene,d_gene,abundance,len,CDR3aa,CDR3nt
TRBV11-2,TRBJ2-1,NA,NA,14,CASSLDRGSDEQFF,TGTGCCAGCAGCTTAGATCGTGGCTCCGATGAGCAGTTCTTC
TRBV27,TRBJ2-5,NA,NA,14,CASGQPGFPETQYF,TGTGCCAGCGGCCAACCAGGGTTTCCAGAGACCCAGTACTTC
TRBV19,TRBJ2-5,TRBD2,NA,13,CASSIAGGETQYF,TGTGCCAGTAGTATAGCGGGAGGGGAGACCCAGTACTTC
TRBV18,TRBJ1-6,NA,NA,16,CASSSSGTISNSPLHF,TGTGCCAGCTCATCTTCCGGGACAATAAGTAATTCACCCCTCCACTTT
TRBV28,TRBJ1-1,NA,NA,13,CASRWGGSTEAFF,TGTGCCAGCAGGTGGGGGGGCTCGACTGAAGCTTTCTTT
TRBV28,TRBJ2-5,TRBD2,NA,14,CASGGSGSQETQYF,TGTGCCAGCGGCGGGAGCGGTTCCCAGGAGACCCAGTACTTC
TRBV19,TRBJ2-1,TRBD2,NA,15,CASGPLAGGNDEQFF,TGTGCCAGTGGCCCCCTAGCGGGAGGGAACGATGAGCAGTTCTTC
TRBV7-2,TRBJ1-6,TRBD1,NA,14,CASSFRGRNSPLHF,TGTGCCAGCAGCTTCAGGGGGCGGAATTCACCCCTCCACTTT
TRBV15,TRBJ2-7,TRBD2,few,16,CATSKMTSGASYEQYF,TGTGCCACCAGCAAGATGACTAGCGGGGCCTCCTACGAGCAGTACTTC
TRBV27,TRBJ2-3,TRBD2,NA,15,CASSFASGAPDTQYF,TGTGCCAGCAGTTTTGCTAGCGGGGCCCCAGATACGCAGTATTTT
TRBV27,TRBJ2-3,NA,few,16,CASSPLDSGYTDTQYF,TGTGCCAGCAGTCCCCTGGATAGCGGTTACACAGATACGCAGTATTTT